Listed below are T cell receptor beta chains from one sample, sequenced in a study of Graves' ophthalmopathy and Graves' hyperthyroidism. TCRdb recomputed calls from the multiplex PCR reads with MiXCR, one row per CDR3 protein. The repertoire holds hundreds of thousands of distinct CDR3 sequences, with about 24% as singletons. Sequences were obtained from peripheral blood. The receptors here all came from a young woman with stable Graves' hyperthyroidism. Some clones in this sample may be carry-over from other donors' samples. Each CDR3 is given with its conserved first and last residue. Where a row states a size, it is once, few, many or the class of an expanded clone; other rows omit it.

CDR3 protein | clone size | J gene | V gene
CASSPSSYRVSSPLHF | NA | TRBJ1-6 | TRBV18
CSVPKLDRPGKWGYTF | many | TRBJ1-2 | TRBV29-1
CAISSLGDDGYTF | NA | TRBJ1-2 | TRBV10-3
CSARDLLSTEAFF | NA | TRBJ1-1 | TRBV20-1
CSVEGDSYGNTIYF | few | TRBJ1-3 | TRBV29-1
CASSPRVTGGYTF | many | TRBJ1-2 | TRBV5-5
CSARERVLGATEAFF | NA | TRBJ1-1 | TRBV20-1
CSVVQSSSYEQYF | many | TRBJ2-7 | TRBV29-1
CSASYDPRSNQPQHF | many | TRBJ1-5 | TRBV20-1
CASSLQGPGSIYEQYF | NA | TRBJ2-7 | TRBV13